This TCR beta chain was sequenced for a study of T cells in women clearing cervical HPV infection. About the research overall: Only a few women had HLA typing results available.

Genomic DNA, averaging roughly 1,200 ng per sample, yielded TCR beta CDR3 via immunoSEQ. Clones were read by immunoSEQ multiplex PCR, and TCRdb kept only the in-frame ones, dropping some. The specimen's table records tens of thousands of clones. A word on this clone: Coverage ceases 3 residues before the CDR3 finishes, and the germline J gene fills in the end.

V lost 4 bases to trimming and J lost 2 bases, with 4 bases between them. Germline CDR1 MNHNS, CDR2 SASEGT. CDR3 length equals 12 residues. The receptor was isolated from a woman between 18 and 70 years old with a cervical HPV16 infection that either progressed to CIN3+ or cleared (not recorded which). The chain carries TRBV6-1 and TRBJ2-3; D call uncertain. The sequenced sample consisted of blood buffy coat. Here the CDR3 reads CASSAVTDTQYF. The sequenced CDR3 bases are TGTGCCAGCAGTGCGGTCACAGATACG.